This T cell receptor beta chain was profiled in a study of T cells after posttransplantation cyclophosphamide. The study's findings and limits: Recipient CMV seropositivity and CMV reactivation strongly tracked TRB clonality.

Profiled with immunoSEQ multiplex PCR; TCRdb holds only in-frame clones, not every one. The sample shows fewer than 55,000 clones, approximately 94% of them seen only once. For this clone: Its specificity is not known.

This clonotype was obtained from a woman aged 25 to 39 in good health and a related stem cell transplant donor. Source material: PBMCs.

DNA of the CDR3: TGCGCCAGCAGCTTGGATGGGGGAGGTGGAAACACCATATATTTT. This translates into CASSLDGGGGNTIYF. V gene TRBV5-1 combines with J gene TRBJ1-3, with a possible D match to TRBD1 (5 bases). Trimming removed 0 bases at V and 3 bases at J, with 10 bases between. The CDR3 sequence is 15 residues long. CDR1 is SGHRS, CDR2 YFSETQ, per germline.